These 10 T cell receptor beta chains came from one sample sequenced in a study of CXCR3-negative and CXCR3-positive naive CD8 T cells. Libraries were UMI-labeled 5' RACE TRB cDNA. TCRdb re-called the 5' RACE reads and catalogs CDR3 proteins one per entry, DNA excluded. The sample table includes 100,000 to 150,000 distinct CDR3 sequences. Specimen: naive CXCR3- CD8+ T cells from blood. The subset: CD45RO-CCR7+CD27+CD95- naive CD8+ T cells lacking CXCR3 (TNR3-). The receptors come from a human donor in good health. Some clones in this sample may be carry-over from other donors' samples.

The chain links TRBV29-1 to TRBJ2-1; TCRdb indicates TRBD2, and absent DNA this call remains unverified. Looked up from germline, CDR1 is SQVTM and CDR2 is ANQGSEA. CDR3 size: 15 residues. CDR3 sequence: CSVDSGGGRYNEQFF.

This rearrangement joins TRBV28 to TRBJ1-1; TCRdb indicates TRBD1, and absent DNA this call remains unverified. Germline CDR1 and CDR2: MDHEN and SYDVKM. The length of the CDR3 is 14 residues. The chain's CDR3 is CASSFWGANTEAFF.

V and J are TRBV9 and TRBJ2-7. Germline V gene data show CDR1 as SGDLS and CDR2 as YYNGEE. This CDR3 is 14 amino acids long. The CDR3 sequence: CASSGRLATDEQYF.

The chain has TRBV11-2 and TRBJ1-1; TCRdb picks TRBD1, but there is no DNA to check that call. The CDR3 sequence is 17 residues long. The germline gives CDR1 SGHAT, CDR2 FQNNGV. This CDR3 reads CASSSPADRRMNTEAFF.

The CDR3 is CASSRGFGTYEQYF. The chain uses TRBV7-9 and TRBJ2-7; absent DNA, TCRdb's TRBD1 call cannot be checked. The germline gives CDR1 SEHNR, CDR2 FQNEAQ (reference sequence). This CDR3 comprises 14 residues.

The chain carries TRBV20-1 and TRBJ1-2. Germline V gene data show CDR1 as DFQATT and CDR2 as SNEGSKA (reference sequence). This CDR3 spans 15 amino acids. CDR3 loop: CSARDRGYTAYGYTF.

The CDR3 spells CASGPTDTDTQYF. The V and J genes are TRBV6-2 or TRBV6-3 and TRBJ2-3; the D gene TCRdb calls, TRBD2, cannot be checked with no DNA. This CDR3 contains 13 residues. Per germline, CDR1 MNHEY and CDR2 SVGEGT.

This sequence joins TRBV28 and TRBJ2-3; as DNA is missing, the TRBD1 call by TCRdb cannot be tested. CDR1 is MDHEN, CDR2 SYDVKM, per germline. This CDR3 contains 14 residues. The CDR3 region is CASSSGQFPDTQYF.

The V call is TRBV7-2, the J call TRBJ2-7. Germline CDR1 reads SGHTA; CDR2 reads FQGNSA. This CDR3 has 13 amino acids. The CDR3: CASSSYSSYEQYF.

V is TRBV21-1 and J is TRBJ2-7; the D call from TCRdb, TRBD2, cannot be confirmed without DNA. TRBV21-1 counts as a pseudogene. The CDR3 covers 13 residues. CDR3 region: CASSTRLPYEQYF.